This T cell receptor (beta chain) derives from a study of breast tumors, draining lymph nodes, adjacent tissues. General observations from the study: Compared with lymph nodes, tumors were less diverse; compared with nontumor tissue, more. Luminal-like breast cancer showed significantly greater tumor-nontumor repertoire similarity than basal-like breast cancer did. That most tumor T cells come from lymph nodes remained unproven. Most tumor T cells seemingly derive from lymph node, then expand in tumor.

TCRdb reprocessed the multiplex PCR reads via MiXCR and lists one record per CDR3 protein. The sample has about 180,000 distinct CDR3 sequences; around a third are singletons. This clonotype occurred many times. What it binds is unknown. Germline trimming cut 4 bases from V and 5 bases from J; bases unmatched to any gene: 10. There are 15 residues in the CDR3. Germline V lookup: CDR1 MGHRA, CDR2 YSYEKL. Samples came from axillary lymph nodes draining the breast cancer. The chain combines TRBV4-1 with TRBJ2-5, with 7 positions matching TRBD1. The specimen was axillary lymph node tissue. This clonotype was sampled from a female donor with breast cancer. Some clones in this sample may be carry-over from other donors' samples. DNA of the CDR3: TGCGCCAGCAGCCTCAAGGGGGCAGGGGACGAGACCCAGTACTTC. Its translation is CASSLKGAGDETQYF.